This T cell receptor beta chain was captured in a study of blood T cells in healthy people across ages. The use of a sample-barcoded 5' primer and a J-beta primer mix characterized a second PCR of roughly 7 to 11 cycles. MiXCR, run by TCRdb on the 5' RACE reads, gives a single entry per CDR3 protein. In the table there are roughly 1,300,000 distinct CDR3 sequences, roughly 59% of which are singletons. Sequencing used blood. The clonotype comes from a man aged 18-30 years in good health.

The CDR3 DNA follows: TGTGCCAGCAGTGAACGGGTTAGCACAGATACGCAGTATTTT. This translates into CASSERVSTDTQYF. The rearrangement links TRBV2 to TRBJ2-3; D remains unclear. CDR3 length equals 14 residues. Trimming left V 2 bases short and J 0 bases short, with 6 bases between. Germline CDR1 is SNHLY and CDR2 is FYNNEI.